These T cell receptor beta chains were read from a single sample in a study of blood T cell repertoires in COVID-19. TCRdb keeps only in-frame clones here, not all; method: immunoSEQ multiplex PCR. The sample holds about 120,000 clones, 65% to 85% seen once. Sequencing was done on a sample of peripheral blood. The receptors stem from a woman between 65 and 79 years old with acute or convalescent COVID-19. Both conserved end residues are part of each CDR3. Fields, in order: CDR3 protein, CDR3 DNA, J gene, clone size, D gene, V gene. The D gene is left open where the match is weak. Clone size is shown for a subset of rows, as once, few, many or a class of expanded clone.

CDR3aa: CASSSIEGGDTQYF
CDR3nt: TGCGCCAGCAGCTCGATAGAGGGAGGAGATACGCAGTATTTT
j_gene: TRBJ2-3
abundance: NA
d_gene: NA
v_gene: TRBV5-1

CDR3aa: CASSEKFGGIFYGYTF
CDR3nt: TGTGCCAGCAGTGAAAAATTTGGGGGCATCTTCTATGGCTACACCTTC
j_gene: TRBJ1-2
abundance: few
d_gene: NA
v_gene: TRBV2

CDR3aa: CASSPGGNQPQHF
CDR3nt: TGTGCCAGCAGCCCGGGGGGCAATCAGCCCCAGCATTTT
j_gene: TRBJ1-5
abundance: NA
d_gene: NA
v_gene: TRBV7-2

CDR3aa: CASRVGSGGTYGYTF
CDR3nt: TGTGCCAGCCGAGTAGGGTCAGGGGGAACCTATGGCTACACCTTC
j_gene: TRBJ1-2
abundance: NA
d_gene: TRBD1
v_gene: TRBV19

CDR3aa: CASSDPGYQETQYF
CDR3nt: TGTGCCAGCAGTGACCCGGGGTACCAAGAGACCCAGTACTTC
j_gene: TRBJ2-5
abundance: NA
d_gene: NA
v_gene: TRBV6-1

CDR3aa: CAISGKPGTGTYEQYF
CDR3nt: TGTGCCATCAGTGGGAAACCCGGGACAGGTACCTACGAGCAGTACTTC
j_gene: TRBJ2-7
abundance: once
d_gene: TRBD1
v_gene: TRBV10-3

CDR3aa: CASSQGLAGGFTDTQYF
CDR3nt: TGTGCCAGCAGCCAAGGACTAGCGGGAGGGTTTACAGATACGCAGTATTTT
j_gene: TRBJ2-3
abundance: NA
d_gene: TRBD2
v_gene: TRBV4-2

CDR3aa: CAISGTDTNLNEQFF
CDR3nt: TGTGCCATCAGCGGGACAGATACCAACCTTAATGAGCAGTTCTTC
j_gene: TRBJ2-1
abundance: NA
d_gene: TRBD1
v_gene: TRBV10-3

CDR3aa: CASSLRGDSYNEQFF
CDR3nt: TGCGCCAGCAGCTTAAGAGGGGACTCGTACAATGAGCAGTTCTTC
j_gene: TRBJ2-1
abundance: NA
d_gene: NA
v_gene: TRBV5-1

CDR3aa: CASSVDRASGANVLTF
CDR3nt: TGTGCCAGCAGCGTTGACAGGGCCTCTGGGGCCAACGTCCTGACTTTC
j_gene: TRBJ2-6
abundance: NA
d_gene: TRBD1
v_gene: TRBV9

CDR3aa: CASSLAPGQNTEAFF
CDR3nt: TGTGCCAGCAGCTTAGCCCCGGGACAGAACACTGAAGCTTTCTTT
j_gene: TRBJ1-1
abundance: few
d_gene: NA
v_gene: TRBV7-2

CDR3aa: CASDRGAGYEQYF
CDR3nt: TGTGCCAGCGACAGGGGGGCGGGTTACGAGCAGTACTTC
j_gene: TRBJ2-7
abundance: NA
d_gene: TRBD1
v_gene: TRBV28

CDR3aa: CASSTSSRPSEKLFF
CDR3nt: TGTGCCAGCAGCACTTCCTCGCGGCCAAGTGAAAAACTGTTTTTT
j_gene: TRBJ1-4
abundance: NA
d_gene: NA
v_gene: TRBV9

CDR3aa: CSAGDWREQFF
CDR3nt: TGCAGTGCTGGAGATTGGCGGGAGCAGTTCTTC
j_gene: TRBJ2-1
abundance: NA
d_gene: NA
v_gene: TRBV20-1

CDR3aa: CASSGTASTDTQYF
CDR3nt: TGTGCCAGCAGTGGGACAGCTAGCACAGATACGCAGTATTTT
j_gene: TRBJ2-3
abundance: NA
d_gene: NA
v_gene: TRBV2

CDR3aa: CAIGGDYNEQFF
CDR3nt: TGTGCCATCGGGGGGGATTACAATGAGCAGTTCTTC
j_gene: TRBJ2-1
abundance: NA
d_gene: TRBD2
v_gene: TRBV10-3

CDR3aa: CASLWGRDQPQHF
CDR3nt: TGTGCCAGCCTGTGGGGGCGAGACCAGCCCCAGCATTTT
j_gene: TRBJ1-5
abundance: once
d_gene: NA
v_gene: TRBV2

CDR3aa: CASGSEGNTIYF
CDR3nt: TGTGCTAGTGGTTCCGAGGGAAACACCATATATTTT
j_gene: TRBJ1-3
abundance: few
d_gene: NA
v_gene: TRBV12-5

CDR3aa: CASSPPGGRNTEAFF
CDR3nt: TGTGCCAGCAGCCCGCCAGGGGGCAGGAACACTGAAGCTTTCTTT
j_gene: TRBJ1-1
abundance: NA
d_gene: TRBD1
v_gene: TRBV5-6

CDR3aa: CASSIDPQRNYEQYF
CDR3nt: TGTGCCAGTAGTATAGATCCCCAGCGGAACTACGAGCAGTACTTC
j_gene: TRBJ2-7
abundance: NA
d_gene: NA
v_gene: TRBV19

CDR3aa: CASSPTGGASTDTQYF
CDR3nt: TGTGCCAGCAGCCCCACGGGTGGTGCTAGCACAGATACGCAGTATTTT
j_gene: TRBJ2-3
abundance: NA
d_gene: NA
v_gene: TRBV11-2

CDR3aa: CASSISGTQETQYF
CDR3nt: TGTGCCAGTAGTATAAGCGGGACCCAAGAGACCCAGTACTTC
j_gene: TRBJ2-5
abundance: NA
d_gene: TRBD2
v_gene: TRBV19

CDR3aa: CASSIGRDRGNQPQHF
CDR3nt: TGTGCCAGTAGTATAGGGCGCGACAGGGGCAATCAGCCCCAGCATTTT
j_gene: TRBJ1-5
abundance: NA
d_gene: TRBD1
v_gene: TRBV19

CDR3aa: CASSDAGQGSSYEQYF
CDR3nt: TGTGCCAGCAGTGATGCAGGACAGGGGAGCTCCTACGAGCAGTACTTC
j_gene: TRBJ2-7
abundance: once
d_gene: TRBD1
v_gene: TRBV6-1

CDR3aa: CASSGRASYNEQFF
CDR3nt: TGTGCCAGTAGTGGGCGGGCCTCCTACAATGAGCAGTTCTTC
j_gene: TRBJ2-1
abundance: NA
d_gene: NA
v_gene: TRBV19

CDR3aa: CASSHGTGKETQYF
CDR3nt: TGTGCCAGCAGCCATGGGACAGGCAAGGAGACCCAGTACTTC
j_gene: TRBJ2-5
abundance: NA
d_gene: TRBD1
v_gene: TRBV5-4

CDR3aa: CASSQDRGQYNEQFF
CDR3nt: TGTGCCAGCAGCCAAGATCGGGGACAATACAATGAGCAGTTCTTC
j_gene: TRBJ2-1
abundance: NA
d_gene: NA
v_gene: TRBV4-2

CDR3aa: CASSSMATGIIRELFF
CDR3nt: TGTGCCAGCAGCTCCATGGCGACAGGGATAATCCGGGAGCTGTTTTTT
j_gene: TRBJ2-2
abundance: NA
d_gene: NA
v_gene: TRBV21-1

CDR3aa: CSVEKPSSYEQYF
CDR3nt: TGCAGCGTTGAAAAACCTAGCTCCTACGAGCAGTACTTC
j_gene: TRBJ2-7
abundance: NA
d_gene: NA
v_gene: TRBV29-1

CDR3aa: CAILGTGTDSYNEQFF
CDR3nt: TGCGCCATACTAGGGACCGGGACAGATAGTTACAATGAGCAGTTCTTC
j_gene: TRBJ2-1
abundance: NA
d_gene: TRBD1
v_gene: TRBV10-2

CDR3aa: CASSVDLSGGLWGANVLTF
CDR3nt: TGTGCCAGCAGCGTAGATTTAAGCGGGGGCCTCTGGGGGGCCAACGTCCTGACTTTC
j_gene: TRBJ2-6
abundance: NA
d_gene: TRBD2
v_gene: TRBV9

CDR3aa: CASSLGDRANSPLHF
CDR3nt: TGTGCCAGCAGCTTGGGAGACAGGGCGAATTCACCCCTCCACTTT
j_gene: TRBJ1-6
abundance: NA
d_gene: TRBD1
v_gene: TRBV14

CDR3aa: CASSLGDRGRYEQYF
CDR3nt: TGTGCCAGCAGCTTAGGGGACAGGGGGCGTTACGAGCAGTACTTC
j_gene: TRBJ2-7
abundance: NA
d_gene: TRBD1
v_gene: TRBV11-1

CDR3aa: CASSIERTDTQYF
CDR3nt: TGTGCCAGTAGTATAGAGAGAACAGATACGCAGTATTTT
j_gene: TRBJ2-3
abundance: NA
d_gene: NA
v_gene: TRBV19

CDR3aa: CASSGGQYQETQYF
CDR3nt: TGTGCCAGCAGCGGTGGACAGTACCAAGAGACCCAGTACTTC
j_gene: TRBJ2-5
abundance: NA
d_gene: NA
v_gene: TRBV2

CDR3aa: CAWSATTGGGTEAFF
CDR3nt: TGTGCCTGGAGTGCCACAACAGGGGGAGGCACTGAAGCTTTCTTT
j_gene: TRBJ1-1
abundance: NA
d_gene: TRBD1
v_gene: TRBV30

CDR3aa: CASSELRQGAGAEAFF
CDR3nt: TGTGCCAGCAGTGAGCTACGTCAGGGGGCAGGGGCTGAAGCTTTCTTT
j_gene: TRBJ1-1
abundance: NA
d_gene: TRBD1
v_gene: TRBV2

CDR3aa: CASSFQGGQETQYF
CDR3nt: TGCGCCAGCAGCTTTCAGGGAGGTCAAGAGACCCAGTACTTC
j_gene: TRBJ2-5
abundance: NA
d_gene: NA
v_gene: TRBV5-1

CDR3aa: CATSPPGPGANVLTF
CDR3nt: TGTGCCACCAGCCCTCCAGGGCCCGGGGCCAACGTCCTGACTTTC
j_gene: TRBJ2-6
abundance: once
d_gene: NA
v_gene: TRBV15

CDR3aa: CASRAGGRETQYF
CDR3nt: TGCGCCAGCAGGGCAGGGGGGAGGGAGACCCAGTACTTC
j_gene: TRBJ2-5
abundance: NA
d_gene: NA
v_gene: TRBV10-2

CDR3aa: CASSLMRLAREQYF
CDR3nt: TGTGCCAGCAGCCTTATGAGACTAGCACGGGAGCAGTACTTC
j_gene: TRBJ2-7
abundance: NA
d_gene: TRBD2
v_gene: TRBV3-1/TRBV3-2